The 9 T cell receptor beta chains below all came from one sample that was sequenced in a study of beta chain features in type 1 diabetes. Findings and limits, study-wide: All four CD4+ subsets of Type 1 diabetes patients contained TCRB CDR3s that were moderately but significantly shorter.

Isolated RNA was reverse transcribed in full, so expressed TCRB transcripts were sequenced. Produced via immunoSEQ multiplex PCR; TCRdb's table is partial and in-frame only. This sample yields over 200,000 clones, of which approximately 11% are seen a single time; about 0.018% belongs to the top ten. The antigens these receptors bind are not known. The material sequenced was naive CD4+ T cells from blood. The receptors come from a man aged 30 to 45 with type 1 diabetes.

This clone has more than one count but fewer than ten. V is TRBV29-1 and J is TRBJ1-2, with D possibly TRBD1 on 5 matching bases. This CDR3 is built from 15 residues. The germline V gene encodes CDR1 SQVTM and CDR2 ANQGSEA. Trimming stripped 7 bases from V and 8 bases from J, with 26 bases between. CDR3 in DNA: TGCAGCGCCAGCAATCGACAGAACCCTAAACAGGGCTACACCTTC. Its translation is CSASNRQNPKQGYTF.

This clone came up a few times. The chain couples TRBV7-9 to TRBJ2-7; 8 positions agree with TRBD1. CDR1 is SEHNR, CDR2 FQNEAQ, per germline (reference sequence). The J segment lost 4 bases and the V segment lost 2 bases, leaving 7 bases of the junction unmatched. The CDR3 is 15 amino acids. The CDR3 sequence: CASSLFPQGAYEQYF. CDR3 nucleotides: TGTGCCAGCAGCTTATTTCCCCAGGGGGCTTACGAGCAGTACTTC.

As concerns this clone: Within the sample, other DNA sequences also encode this same CDR3. V gene TRBV9 combines with J gene TRBJ2-1, with 7 nucleotides matching TRBD2. This CDR3 has 15 residues. V shed 0 bases, J shed 2 bases, and the junction held 2 bases outside the gene matches. The germline V gene encodes CDR1 SGDLS and CDR2 YYNGEE. The CDR3, as DNA: TGTGCCAGCAGCGTAGCTAGCGGAACCTACAATGAGCAGTTCTTC. As protein: CASSVASGTYNEQFF. Filled out from reference TRBV9 and TRBJ2-1, the complete variable domain reads DSGVTQTPKHLITATGQRVTLRCSPRSGDLSVYWYQQSLDQGLQFLIQYYNGEERAKGNILERFSAQQFPDLHSELNLSSLELGDSALYFCASSVASGTYNEQFFGPGTRLTVL.

This rearrangement joins TRBV19 to TRBJ2-7; 11 nucleotides agree with TRBD2. The CDR3 spans 14 residues. Germline CDR1 is LNHDA and CDR2 is SQIVND (reference sequence). V trimming: 6 bases; J trimming: 2 bases; junction bases outside the gene matches: 3. CDR3 loop: CASSGTSGPYEQYF. The CDR3 bases are TGTGCCAGTAGCGGGACTAGCGGTCCCTACGAGCAGTACTTC.

This clone was counted only a few times. This chain joins TRBV7-2 and TRBJ2-1, with 11 bases lining up with TRBD2. This CDR3 is built from 16 residues. Losses at the gene ends were 4 bases for V and 3 bases for J; bases not matched to a gene: 5. The V gene's germline CDR1 is SGHTA and CDR2 FQGNSA. This chain's CDR3 is CASSSHGTSGYNEQFF. CDR3 bases: TGTGCCAGCAGCTCACACGGGACTAGCGGCTACAATGAGCAGTTCTTC.

This clone was recorded a few times. The gene calls are TRBV5-1 and TRBJ2-7; 9 nucleotides align to TRBD1. In germline, CDR1 is SGHRS, CDR2 YFSETQ. CDR3 length: 14 amino acids. Unmatched junction bases numbered 6, after V lost 3 bases and J lost 5 bases. Here the CDR3 reads CASSSGQGAHEQYF. CDR3 in DNA: TGCGCCAGCAGCTCGGGACAGGGTGCCCACGAGCAGTACTTC. The full variable domain, with the rest looked up from reference TRBV5-1 and TRBJ2-7, is KAGVTQTPRYLIKTRGQQVTLSCSPISGHRSVSWYQQTPGQGLQFLFEYFSETQRNKGNFPGRFSGRQFSNSRSEMNVSTLELGDSALYLCASSSGQGAHEQYFGPGTRLTVT.

V gene TRBV4-3 combines with J gene TRBJ2-7; D might be TRBD1 (6 bases). This CDR3 has 15 amino acids. Germline CDR1 reads LGHNA; CDR2 reads YSLEER. The V end was cut by 4 bases, the J end by 5 bases, with 18 bases between. Here the CDR3 DNA reads TGCGCCAGCAGCCTCCTCGAAACAGGGATCCACGAGCAGTACTTC. Amino acids: CASSLLETGIHEQYF.

V and J are TRBV19 and TRBJ2-5; 12 nucleotides align to TRBD1. This CDR3 region has 15 residues. V dropped 7 bases and J dropped 4; count of bases not matched to a gene: 7. CDR1 is LNHDA and CDR2 is SQIVND in the germline V gene (reference sequence). CDR3 nucleotides: TGTGCCAGTACGGGACAGGGGGCCGGGAGAGAGACCCAGTACTTC. This codes for CASTGQGAGRETQYF.

The chain is built from TRBV30 and TRBJ1-1; the D gene is possibly TRBD1 (5 bases). The V and J ends lost 4 bases and 8 bases respectively, with 17 bases between them. The CDR3 has 13 residues. Looked up from germline, CDR1 is GTSNPN and CDR2 is SVGIG (reference sequence). The CDR3 loop reads CAWTGTAGREAFF. CDR3 DNA: TGTGCCTGGACCGGGACTGCCGGTAGAGAAGCTTTCTTT.